This T cell receptor (beta chain) was profiled in a study of T cells and copy number aberrations in small-cell lung cancer (dated by TCRdb to the early 2020s). In terms of the full investigation: Whole-exome sequencing of the same tumor regions was paired with TCR repertoire sequencing so that T cell metrics could be related to mutations and copy number aberrations. Tumor TCR data existed for roughly 16 patients, and roughly 15 patients had TCR data from both tumor tissue and normal tissue. General study outcomes and caveats: Compared with adjacent lung tissue, tumors showed lower T-cell density, richness and clonality, although the density difference was not significant. The study was limited by a small sample size because surgical resection is uncommon in small-cell lung cancer, and the findings require validation. All specimens consisted of formalin-fixed paraffin-embedded tissue, which is known to introduce sequencing artifacts.

The donors were limited-stage small-cell lung cancer patients whose surgical resection took place in Hangzhou, China, between the late 2000s and the early 2020s. All donors were treated with upfront surgery without preoperative chemotherapy or radiotherapy, and immunotherapy was not given to any donor before or after surgery. In the sequenced cohort of 15 to 20 patients, every patient was either a smoker or a heavy second-hand smoker. Adjacent normal lung was collected at least 2 cm from the tumor margin and was morphologically confirmed by two pathologists to be free of malignant cells. To characterize heterogeneity of the T cell repertoire, the study applied multi-region TCR-beta sequencing to resected limited-stage small-cell lung cancers and to tumor-adjacent lung tissue. Genomic DNA was extracted from FFPE tissue using the AllPrep DNA/RNA FFPE Kit (Qiagen). From its cysteine to its phenylalanine, the CDR3 spans 13 amino acids. Only CDR3 DNA is held: 39 bases, read in frame from base 1. The germline V gene gives CDR1 as MRHNA and CDR2 as SNTAGT. Trimming removed 5 bases from V and 4 bases from J, leaving 11 bases between the germline ends.

Using multiplexed V- and J-gene primers, the immunoSEQ hsTCRB Kit amplified TCR-beta CDR3 regions from genomic DNA. Unique DNA barcodes were added in a second PCR, and the samples were pooled together with a negative control and a positive control. Sequencing of the pooled TCR-beta libraries was performed on an Illumina MiSeq using a 150-cycle paired-end protocol. Turning to the authors' computational methods: Adaptive Biotechnologies processed the raw sequencing data and produced a report containing normalized, annotated TCR-beta repertoires. T-cell density was calculated by normalizing TCR-beta templates to usable DNA, with usable DNA estimated through amplification of housekeeping genes. Clonality was defined as 1 minus Pielou's evenness, while richness was a count of unique rearrangements. Not all clones reach the TCRdb copy of this immuneACCESS table, which keeps in-frame sequences only. Checked studies attribute under half of the gap to unresolved V genes and leave the rest unexplained. That table is the source of V, J and clone size, and D and trimming were worked out from the DNA. Present in this sample are about 7,500 clones, 75% to 85% of which were seen just once. The top ten hold about 4.5% of the sample.

Notes on this clone: No cognate antigen has been identified for it. No quality values exist for individual bases; no much larger clone is one base distant.

Sequences were obtained from normal tissue next to the tumor. The TCR originated in a woman in her fifties or sixties with small cell lung cancer. The chain is assembled from TRBV6-4 and TRBJ1-1; too little of a D gene remains to name it. The DNA sequence is TGTGCCAGCAGTTCCGGCCCCGCCACTGAAGCTTTCTTT. Its product reads: CASSSGPATEAFF.